This T cell receptor beta chain is from a study of shared clonotypes between healthy human individuals. A remark on this clone: As yet, its antigen is unknown.

It was CD45RO-negative cells, positively selected for CCR7, that made up naive CD8 cells, with terminally differentiated effector memory CD45RA+ cells excluded. All donors were healthy HIV-negative adults lacking recent acute infections or vaccinations. Sorted-subset replicate PCRs used approximately 190 ng of genomic DNA. This amount corresponded to about 30,000 T cell genomes. Sequenced by immunoSEQ multiplex PCR; TCRdb stores in-frame clones only, minus some. Of 2 million to 2.5 million clones in the sample, approximately 94% were seen once. Overall study results and limits: Clonotype sharing among donors likely depends on sequencing depth.

The receptor comes from a man aged 18 to 30 in good health. Specimen: naive CD8+ T cells sorted from blood.

CDR3 nucleotide sequence: TGTGCCAGCAGCCTACCGCCGTACAATGAGCAGTTCTTC. As protein: CASSLPPYNEQFF. The V and J genes are TRBV5-4 and TRBJ2-1; D unclear. This CDR3 has 13 amino acids. V lost 4 bases and J lost 4, with 9 bases in between. In germline, CDR1 is SGHNT, CDR2 YYREEE (reference sequence).